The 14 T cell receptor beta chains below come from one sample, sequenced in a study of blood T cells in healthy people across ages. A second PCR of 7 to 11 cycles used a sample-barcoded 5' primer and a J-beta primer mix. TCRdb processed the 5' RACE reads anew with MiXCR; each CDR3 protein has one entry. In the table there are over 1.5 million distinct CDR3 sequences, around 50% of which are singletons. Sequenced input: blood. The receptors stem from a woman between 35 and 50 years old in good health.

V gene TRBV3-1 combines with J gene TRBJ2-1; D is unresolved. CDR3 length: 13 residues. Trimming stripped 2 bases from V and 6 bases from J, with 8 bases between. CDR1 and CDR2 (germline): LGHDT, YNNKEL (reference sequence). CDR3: CASSQPPTNEQFF. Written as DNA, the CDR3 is TGTGCCAGCAGCCAACCCCCAACCAATGAGCAGTTCTTC.

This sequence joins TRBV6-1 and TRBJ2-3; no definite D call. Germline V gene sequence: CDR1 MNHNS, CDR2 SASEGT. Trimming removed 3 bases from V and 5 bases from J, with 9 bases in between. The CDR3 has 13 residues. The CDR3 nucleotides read TGTGCCAGCAGTGATTCACCAGGAGATACGCAGTATTTT. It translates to CASSDSPGDTQYF.

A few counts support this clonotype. CDR3 residues: CASSRTSWNEQFF. For the CDR3, the DNA is TGTGCCAGCAGTCGGACTAGCTGGAATGAGCAGTTCTTC. The chain links TRBV2 to TRBJ2-1, with TRBD2 matching 8 bases. Germline CDR1 reads SNHLY; CDR2 reads FYNNEI. V was clipped by 5 bases and J by 7 bases; unmatched bases: 4. CDR3 size: 13 residues.

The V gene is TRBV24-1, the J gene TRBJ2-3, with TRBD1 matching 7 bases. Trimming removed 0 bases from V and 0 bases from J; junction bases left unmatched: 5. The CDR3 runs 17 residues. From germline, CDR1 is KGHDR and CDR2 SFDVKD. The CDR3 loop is CATSDLTPGQSTDTQYF. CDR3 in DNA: TGTGCCACCAGTGATTTGACTCCGGGACAGAGCACAGATACGCAGTATTTT.

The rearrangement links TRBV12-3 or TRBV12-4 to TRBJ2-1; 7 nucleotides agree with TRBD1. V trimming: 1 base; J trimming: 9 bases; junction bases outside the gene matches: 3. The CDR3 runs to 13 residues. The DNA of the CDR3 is TGTGCCAGCAGTTTAGGCCGGGACAGTGAGCAGTTCTTC. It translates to CASSLGRDSEQFF.

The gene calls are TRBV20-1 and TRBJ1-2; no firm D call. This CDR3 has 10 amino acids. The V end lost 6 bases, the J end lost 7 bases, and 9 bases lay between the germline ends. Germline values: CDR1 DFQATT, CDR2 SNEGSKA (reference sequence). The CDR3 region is CSAPVGGYTF. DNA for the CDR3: TGCAGTGCCCCAGTTGGTGGCTACACCTTC.

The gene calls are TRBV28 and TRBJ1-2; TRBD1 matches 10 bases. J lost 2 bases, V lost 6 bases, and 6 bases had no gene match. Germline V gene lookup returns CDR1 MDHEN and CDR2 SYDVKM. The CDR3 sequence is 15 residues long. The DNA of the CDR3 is TGTGCCAGCAGGGGACAGGGGCCGCGGAACTATGGCTACACCTTC. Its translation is CASRGQGPRNYGYTF.

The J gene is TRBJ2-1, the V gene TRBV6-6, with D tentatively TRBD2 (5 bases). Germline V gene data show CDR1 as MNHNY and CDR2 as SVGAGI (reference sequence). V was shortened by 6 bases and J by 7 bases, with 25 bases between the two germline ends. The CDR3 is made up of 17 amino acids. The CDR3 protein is CASRQPRGRMIGNEQFF. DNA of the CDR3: TGTGCCAGCAGGCAACCCAGAGGGAGAATGATCGGGAATGAGCAGTTCTTC.

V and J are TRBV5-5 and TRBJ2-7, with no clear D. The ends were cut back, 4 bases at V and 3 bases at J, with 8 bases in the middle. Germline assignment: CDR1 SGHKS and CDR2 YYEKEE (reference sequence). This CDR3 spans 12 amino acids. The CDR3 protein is CASSVDVYEQYF. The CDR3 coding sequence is TGTGCCAGCAGCGTGGACGTCTACGAGCAGTACTTC.

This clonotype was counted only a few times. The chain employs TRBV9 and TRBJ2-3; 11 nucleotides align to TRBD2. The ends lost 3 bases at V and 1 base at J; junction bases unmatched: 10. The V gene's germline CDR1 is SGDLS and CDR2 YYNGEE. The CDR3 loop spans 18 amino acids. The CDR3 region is CASSEAPLAGGRTDTQYF. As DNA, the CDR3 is TGTGCCAGCAGCGAGGCTCCTCTAGCGGGGGGACGCACAGATACGCAGTATTTT.

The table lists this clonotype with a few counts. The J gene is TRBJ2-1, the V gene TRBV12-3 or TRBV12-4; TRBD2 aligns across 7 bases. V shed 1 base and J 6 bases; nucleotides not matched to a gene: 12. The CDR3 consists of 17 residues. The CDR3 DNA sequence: TGTGCCAGCAGTTTAGTACAAGGACTAGGTCATTCCAATGAGCAGTTCTTC. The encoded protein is CASSLVQGLGHSNEQFF.

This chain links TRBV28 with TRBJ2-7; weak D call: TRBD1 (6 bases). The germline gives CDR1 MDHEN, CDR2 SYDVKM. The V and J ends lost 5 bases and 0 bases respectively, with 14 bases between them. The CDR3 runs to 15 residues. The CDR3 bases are TGTGCCAGCAGTGGGGCTACAGGGATCTCCTACGAGCAGTACTTC. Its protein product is CASSGATGISYEQYF.

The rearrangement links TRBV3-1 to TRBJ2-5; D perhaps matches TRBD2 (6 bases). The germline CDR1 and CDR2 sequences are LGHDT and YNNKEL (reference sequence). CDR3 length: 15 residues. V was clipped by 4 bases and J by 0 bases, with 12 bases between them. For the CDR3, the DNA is TGTGCCAGCAGCCTCAGGAGGGCTTACCAAGAGACCCAGTACTTC. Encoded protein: CASSLRRAYQETQYF.

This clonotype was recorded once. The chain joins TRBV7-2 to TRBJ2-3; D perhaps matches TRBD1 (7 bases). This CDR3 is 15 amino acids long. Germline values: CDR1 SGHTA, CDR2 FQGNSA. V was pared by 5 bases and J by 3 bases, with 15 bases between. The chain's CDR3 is CASSNDRAGTDTQYF. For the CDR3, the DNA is TGTGCCAGCAGCAACGACAGGGCGGGGACAGATACGCAGTATTTT.